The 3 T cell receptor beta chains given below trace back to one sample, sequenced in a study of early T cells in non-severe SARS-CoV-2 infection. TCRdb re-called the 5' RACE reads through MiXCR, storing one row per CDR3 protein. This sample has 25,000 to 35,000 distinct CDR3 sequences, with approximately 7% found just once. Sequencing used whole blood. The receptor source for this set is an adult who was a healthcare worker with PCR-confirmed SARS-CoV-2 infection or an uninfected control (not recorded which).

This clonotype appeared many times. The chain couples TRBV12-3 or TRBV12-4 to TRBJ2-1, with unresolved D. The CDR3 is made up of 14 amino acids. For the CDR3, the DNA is TGTGCTCAGTCTCGGGCCCTCTCCTACAATGAGCAGTTCTTC. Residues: CAQSRALSYNEQFF.

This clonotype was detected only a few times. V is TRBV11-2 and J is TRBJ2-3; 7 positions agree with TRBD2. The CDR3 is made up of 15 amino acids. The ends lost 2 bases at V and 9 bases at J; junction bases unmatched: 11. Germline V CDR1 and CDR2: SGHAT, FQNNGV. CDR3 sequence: CASSLTGLPTHTQYF. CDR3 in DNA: TGTGCCAGCAGCTTAACGGGACTACCGACCCACACGCAGTATTTT.

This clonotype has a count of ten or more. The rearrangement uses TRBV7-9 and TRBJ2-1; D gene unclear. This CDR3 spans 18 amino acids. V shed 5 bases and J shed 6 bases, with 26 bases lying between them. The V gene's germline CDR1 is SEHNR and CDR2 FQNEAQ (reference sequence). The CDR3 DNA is TGTGCCAGCAGCCAGATACGGACCTTCCTACCCTACGGCAATGAGCAGTTCTTC. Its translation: CASSQIRTFLPYGNEQFF.